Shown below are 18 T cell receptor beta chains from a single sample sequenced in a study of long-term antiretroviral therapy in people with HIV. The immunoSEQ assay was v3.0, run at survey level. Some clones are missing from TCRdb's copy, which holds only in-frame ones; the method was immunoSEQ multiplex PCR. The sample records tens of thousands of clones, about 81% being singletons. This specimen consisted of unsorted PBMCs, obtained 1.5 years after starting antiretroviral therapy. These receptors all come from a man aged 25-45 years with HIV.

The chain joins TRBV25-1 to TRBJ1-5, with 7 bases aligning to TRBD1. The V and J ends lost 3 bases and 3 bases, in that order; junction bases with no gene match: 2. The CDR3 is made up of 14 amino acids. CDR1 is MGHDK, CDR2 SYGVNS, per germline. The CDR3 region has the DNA TGTGCCAGCAGTGAGACAGGGACCAATCAGCCCCAGCATTTT. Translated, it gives CASSETGTNQPQHF.

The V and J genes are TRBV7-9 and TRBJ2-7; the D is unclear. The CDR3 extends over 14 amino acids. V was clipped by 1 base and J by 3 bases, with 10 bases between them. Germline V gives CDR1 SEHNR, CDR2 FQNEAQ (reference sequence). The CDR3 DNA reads TGTGCCAGCAGCTTAGTGGGCAGTAACTACGAGCAGTACTTC. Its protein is CASSLVGSNYEQYF.

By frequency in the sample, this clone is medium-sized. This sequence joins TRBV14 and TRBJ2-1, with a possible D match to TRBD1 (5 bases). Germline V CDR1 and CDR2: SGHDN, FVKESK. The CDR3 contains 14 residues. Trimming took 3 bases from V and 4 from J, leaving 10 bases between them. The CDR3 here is CASSQFDSYNEQFF. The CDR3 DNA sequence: TGTGCCAGCAGCCAGTTTGACAGTTACAATGAGCAGTTCTTC.

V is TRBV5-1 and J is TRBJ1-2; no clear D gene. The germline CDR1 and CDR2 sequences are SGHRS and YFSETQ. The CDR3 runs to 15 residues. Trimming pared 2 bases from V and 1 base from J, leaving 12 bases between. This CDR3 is CASSLSGSSNYGYTF. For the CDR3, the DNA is TGCGCCAGCAGCTTAAGTGGCAGTAGTAACTATGGCTACACCTTC.

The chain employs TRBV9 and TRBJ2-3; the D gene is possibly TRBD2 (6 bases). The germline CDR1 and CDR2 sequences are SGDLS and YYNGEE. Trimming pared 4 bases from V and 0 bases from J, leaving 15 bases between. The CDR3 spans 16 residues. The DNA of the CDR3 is TGTGCCAGCAGCCCCGGGACTGCCCCTAGCACAGATACGCAGTATTTT. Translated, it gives CASSPGTAPSTDTQYF.

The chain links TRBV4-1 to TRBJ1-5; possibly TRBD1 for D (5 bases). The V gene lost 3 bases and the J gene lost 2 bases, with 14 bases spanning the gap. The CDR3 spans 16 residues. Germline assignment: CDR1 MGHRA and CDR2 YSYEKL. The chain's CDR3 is CASSHNKGPGNQPQHF. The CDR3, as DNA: TGCGCCAGCAGCCACAATAAGGGGCCGGGCAATCAGCCCCAGCATTTT.

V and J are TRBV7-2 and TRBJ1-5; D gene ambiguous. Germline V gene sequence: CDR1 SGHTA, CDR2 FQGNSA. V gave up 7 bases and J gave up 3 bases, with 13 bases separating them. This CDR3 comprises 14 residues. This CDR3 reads CASNRGSSNQPQHF. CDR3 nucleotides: TGTGCCAGCAATCGAGGTTCCTCCAATCAGCCCCAGCATTTT.

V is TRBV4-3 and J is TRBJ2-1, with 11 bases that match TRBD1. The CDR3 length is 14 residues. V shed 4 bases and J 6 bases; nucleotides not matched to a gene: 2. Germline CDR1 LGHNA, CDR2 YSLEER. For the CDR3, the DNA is TGCGCCAGCAGCCCAGGGACAGGGGGCAATGAGCAGTTCTTC. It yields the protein CASSPGTGGNEQFF.

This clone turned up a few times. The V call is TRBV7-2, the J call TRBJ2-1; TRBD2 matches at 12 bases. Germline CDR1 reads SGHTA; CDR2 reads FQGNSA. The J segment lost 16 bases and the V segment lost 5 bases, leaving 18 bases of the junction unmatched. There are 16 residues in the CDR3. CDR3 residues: CASSPRVASGRAGEFF. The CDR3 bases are TGTGCCAGCAGCCCCAGGGTTGCTAGCGGGAGGGCGGGGGAATTCTTC.

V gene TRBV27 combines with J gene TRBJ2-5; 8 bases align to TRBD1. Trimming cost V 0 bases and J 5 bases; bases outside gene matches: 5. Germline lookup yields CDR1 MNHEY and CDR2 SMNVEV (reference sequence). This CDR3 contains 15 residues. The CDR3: CASSLSAGGMETQYF. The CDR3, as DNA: TGTGCCAGCAGTTTATCAGCAGGGGGCATGGAGACCCAGTACTTC.

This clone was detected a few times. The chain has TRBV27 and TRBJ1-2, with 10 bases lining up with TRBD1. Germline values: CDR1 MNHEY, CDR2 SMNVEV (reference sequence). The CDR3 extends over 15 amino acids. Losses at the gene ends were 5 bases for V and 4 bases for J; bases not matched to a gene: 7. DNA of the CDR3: TGTGCCAGCAGTAAGACAGGGGGCGGCGGCTATGGCTACACCTTC. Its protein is CASSKTGGGGYGYTF.

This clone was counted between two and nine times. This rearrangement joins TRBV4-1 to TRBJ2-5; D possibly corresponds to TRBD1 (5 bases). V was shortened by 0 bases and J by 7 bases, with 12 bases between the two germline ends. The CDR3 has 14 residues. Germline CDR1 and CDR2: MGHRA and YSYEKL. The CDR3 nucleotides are TGCGCCAGCAGCCAAGACAGGCTGGGGCGGACCCAGTACTTC. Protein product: CASSQDRLGRTQYF.

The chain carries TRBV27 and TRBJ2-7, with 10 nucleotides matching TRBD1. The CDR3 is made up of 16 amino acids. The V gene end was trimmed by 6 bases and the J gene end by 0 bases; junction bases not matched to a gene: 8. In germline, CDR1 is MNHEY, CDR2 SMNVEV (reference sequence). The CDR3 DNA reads TGTGCCAGCAGAGGGACAGGGGCTTCCGGCTCCTACGAGCAGTACTTC. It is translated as CASRGTGASGSYEQYF.

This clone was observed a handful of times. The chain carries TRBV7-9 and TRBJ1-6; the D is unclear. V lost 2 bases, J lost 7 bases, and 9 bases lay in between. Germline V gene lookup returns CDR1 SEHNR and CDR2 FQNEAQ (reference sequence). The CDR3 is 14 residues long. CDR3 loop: CASSLSGLNSPLHF. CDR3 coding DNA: TGTGCCAGCAGCTTATCCGGTTTAAATTCACCCCTCCACTTT.

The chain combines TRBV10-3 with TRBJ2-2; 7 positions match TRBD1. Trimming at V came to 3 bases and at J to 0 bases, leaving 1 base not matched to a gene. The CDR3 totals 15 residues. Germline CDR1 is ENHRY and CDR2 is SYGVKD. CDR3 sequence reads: CAISEGGTNTGELFF. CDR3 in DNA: TGTGCCATCAGTGAAGGGGGCACGAACACCGGGGAGCTGTTTTTT.

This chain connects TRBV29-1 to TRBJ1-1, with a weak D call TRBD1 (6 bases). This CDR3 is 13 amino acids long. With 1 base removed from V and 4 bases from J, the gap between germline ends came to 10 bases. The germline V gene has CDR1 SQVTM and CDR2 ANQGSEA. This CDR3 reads CSVEVGGFTEAFF. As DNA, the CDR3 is TGCAGCGTTGAAGTAGGGGGTTTCACTGAAGCTTTCTTT.

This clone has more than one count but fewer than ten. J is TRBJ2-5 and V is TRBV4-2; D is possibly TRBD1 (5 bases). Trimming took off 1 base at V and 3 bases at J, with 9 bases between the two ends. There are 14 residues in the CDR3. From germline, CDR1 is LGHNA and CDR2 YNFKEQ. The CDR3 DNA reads TGTGCCAGCAGCCAAGCCGCGACAGAAGAGACCCAGTACTTC. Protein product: CASSQAATEETQYF.

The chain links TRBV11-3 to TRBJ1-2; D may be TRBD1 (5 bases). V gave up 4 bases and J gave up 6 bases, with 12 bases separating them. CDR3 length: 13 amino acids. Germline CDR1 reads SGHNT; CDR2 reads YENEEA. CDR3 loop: CASSSPGGNGYTF. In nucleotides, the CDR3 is TGTGCCAGCAGCTCCCCCGGGGGAAATGGCTACACCTTC. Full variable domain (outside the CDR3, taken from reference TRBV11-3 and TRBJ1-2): EAGVVQSPRYKIIEKKQPVAFWCNPISGHNTLYWYLQNLGQGPELLIRYENEEAVDDSQLPKDRFSAERLKGVDSTLKIQPAELGDSAVYLCASSSPGGNGYTFGSGTRLTVV.